These 24 T cell receptor beta chains share one sample of origin, sequenced in a study of shared clonotypes between healthy human individuals. Repertoires were generated with immunoSEQ multiplex PCR, while TCRdb's copy carries only in-frame clones and drops some. The profile covers about 2.4 million clones, with 93% appearing a single time and roughly 0.39% taken by the ten largest. The specimen was naive CD4+ T cells from PBMCs. Subset meaning: CD45RA+ positively selected. Source of these receptors: a man between 18 and 29 years old in good health. Some clones in this sample may be carry-over from other donors' samples.

V and J are TRBV27 and TRBJ2-5, with TRBD1 matching over 8 bases. The CDR3 has 15 residues. The J segment lost 5 bases and the V segment lost 5 bases, leaving 10 bases of the junction unmatched. CDR1 is MNHEY, CDR2 SMNVEV, per germline (reference sequence). CDR3 nucleotide sequence: TGTGCCAGCAGTCCCCGGGACAGGCCTCGGGAGACCCAGTACTTC. As protein: CASSPRDRPRETQYF.

V is TRBV5-1 and J is TRBJ2-7; tentatively, D is TRBD1 or TRBD2 (5 bases each). The CDR3 totals 12 residues. V was pared by 4 bases and J by 6 bases, with 11 bases between. Germline V gene data show CDR1 as SGHRS and CDR2 as YFSETQ. The CDR3 bases are TGCGCCAGCAGCAGGCAGGGAGCCGAGCAGTACTTC. As protein: CASSRQGAEQYF.

In this sample, this clone turned up once. The chain has TRBV6-1 and TRBJ1-4; TRBD1 matches 8 bases. Germline CDR1 MNHNS, CDR2 SASEGT. V dropped 0 bases and J dropped 6; count of bases not matched to a gene: 3. The CDR3 is made up of 15 amino acids. The DNA for the CDR3 is TGTGCCAGCAGTGAAGCTTACAGGGGGGATGAAAAACTGTTTTTT. It translates to CASSEAYRGDEKLFF.

This rearrangement joins TRBV15 to TRBJ1-5, with TRBD1 matching over 11 bases. Losses at the gene ends were 5 bases for V and 1 base for J; bases not matched to a gene: 7. CDR3 length: 17 residues. The germline gives CDR1 LNHNV, CDR2 YYDKDF (reference sequence). CDR3 in amino acids: CATSRGQGALSNQPQHF. The DNA for the CDR3 is TGTGCCACCAGCCGAGGACAGGGGGCTTTAAGCAATCAGCCCCAGCATTTT. The whole variable domain, remainder taken from reference TRBV15 and TRBJ1-5, is DAMVIQNPRYQVTQFGKPVTLSCSQTLNHNVMYWYQQKSSQAPKLLFHYYDKDFNNEADTPDNFQSRRPNTSFCFLDIRSPGLGDTAMYLCATSRGQGALSNQPQHFGDGTRLSIL.

The rearrangement links TRBV5-1 to TRBJ2-7; tentatively, D is TRBD1 or TRBD2 (6 bases each). Germline CDR1 SGHRS, CDR2 YFSETQ. The CDR3 covers 15 residues. The ends were cut back, 4 bases at V and 3 bases at J, with 17 bases in the middle. The CDR3 DNA follows: TGCGCCAGCAGCACCGCGACAGGACTACTCTACGAGCAGTACTTC. It encodes CASSTATGLLYEQYF.

CDR3: CASSYATGGDYEQYF. The CDR3 nucleotides read TGTGCCAGCAGCTATGCGACGGGTGGAGATTACGAGCAGTACTTC. The chain is built from TRBV7-9 and TRBJ2-7; no reliable D call. Per the germline V gene, CDR1 is SEHNR and CDR2 is FQNEAQ (reference sequence). The V and J ends lost 4 bases and 4 bases respectively, with 17 bases between them. This CDR3 contains 15 residues.

With regard to this clone: Within the sample, other DNA sequences also encode this same CDR3. V usage is TRBV5-1 and J usage is TRBJ2-7, with 11 bases that match TRBD2. Trimming removed 4 bases from V and 2 bases from J; junction bases left unmatched: 5. The CDR3 is 15 residues long. Germline CDR1 reads SGHRS; CDR2 reads YFSETQ. The CDR3 DNA sequence: TGCGCCAGCAGCACAGGGACTAGCGGCCCCTACGAGCAGTACTTC. Translated, it gives CASSTGTSGPYEQYF.

The chain uses TRBV4-1 and TRBJ1-5; 8 positions match TRBD1. CDR3 length: 15 amino acids. With V trimmed by 7 bases and J by 4 bases, 9 bases remained unmatched. The germline V gene has CDR1 MGHRA and CDR2 YSYEKL. CDR3 in amino acids: CASNSDQGANQPQHF. DNA for the CDR3: TGCGCCAGCAACTCCGACCAGGGGGCGAATCAGCCCCAGCATTTT.

This chain uses TRBV4-1 with TRBJ2-2, with 7 bases aligning to TRBD2. Germline V gene data show CDR1 as MGHRA and CDR2 as YSYEKL. The V and J ends lost 4 bases and 3 bases, in that order; junction bases with no gene match: 8. CDR3 size: 16 residues. In DNA form, the CDR3 reads TGCGCCAGCAGCCCCCAAGGGGCGGGAGACACCGGGGAGCTGTTTTTT. Translated: CASSPQGAGDTGELFF.

This clone showed up just once. The V call is TRBV28, the J call TRBJ2-5; D is uncertain. The J call may be in error: the DNA end matches TRBJ2-7 better. This CDR3 contains 14 residues. CDR1 and CDR2 from the germline V gene are MDHEN and SYDVKM. DNA of the CDR3: TGTGCCAGCAGCCCCGCCCGGCGGACCTACGAGCAGTACTTC. Its protein is CASSPARRTYEQYF.

In regard to this clone: The sample holds other DNA sequences that translate to the same CDR3. This chain connects TRBV28 to TRBJ1-4; D gene unclear. Looked up from germline, CDR1 is MDHEN and CDR2 is SYDVKM. The CDR3 covers 14 residues. V shed 5 bases and J shed 0 bases, with 7 bases lying between them. Here the CDR3 reads CASSPGATNEKLFF. DNA of the CDR3: TGTGCCAGCAGTCCCGGAGCAACTAATGAAAAACTGTTTTTT.

The CDR3 here is CASQGLAGRETQYF. In nucleotides, the CDR3 is TGTGCCAGCCAGGGACTAGCGGGGAGAGAGACCCAGTACTTC. The chain uses TRBV19 and TRBJ2-5; 13 bases fit TRBD2. Germline V gives CDR1 LNHDA, CDR2 SQIVND (reference sequence). CDR3 length: 14 amino acids. V lost 9 bases and J lost 4; bases outside the gene matches: 5.

The chain couples TRBV20-1 to TRBJ1-1; no definite D call. The CDR3 totals 11 residues. The ends were cut back, 7 bases at V and 2 bases at J, with 8 bases in the middle. The V gene's germline CDR1 is DFQATT and CDR2 SNEGSKA (reference sequence). DNA of the CDR3: TGCAGTGTGGCGGGAAACACTGAAGCTTTCTTT. Its translation: CSVAGNTEAFF.

The gene calls are TRBV14 and TRBJ2-5; TRBD1 might be the D (6 bases). CDR3 size: 16 residues. Germline CDR1 reads SGHDN; CDR2 reads FVKESK. V shed 3 bases and J shed 4 bases, with 18 bases lying between them. The CDR3 reads CASSHPRAQGRETQYF. DNA for the CDR3: TGTGCCAGCAGCCATCCGCGCGCACAGGGTCGAGAGACCCAGTACTTC. Full variable domain (missing parts from reference TRBV14 and TRBJ2-5): EAGVTQFPSHSVIEKGQTVTLRCDPISGHDNLYWYRRVMGKEIKFLLHFVKESKQDESGMPNNRFLAERTGGTYSTLKVQPAELEDSGVYFCASSHPRAQGRETQYFGPGTRLLVL.

The chain joins TRBV2 to TRBJ1-2, with D maybe TRBD1 (6 bases). V gave up 6 bases and J gave up 5 bases, with 22 bases separating them. The germline CDR1 and CDR2 sequences are SNHLY and FYNNEI. The CDR3 has 16 amino acids. CDR3 sequence (DNA): TGTGCCAGCAGCCCGAGGCGGGGGGGCGGATGGTATGGCTACACCTTC. Encoded protein: CASSPRRGGGWYGYTF.

V gene TRBV7-8 combines with J gene TRBJ2-2; 12 bases are a match to TRBD2. Trimming removed 5 bases from V and 1 base from J; junction bases left unmatched: 5. The V gene's germline CDR1 is SGHVS and CDR2 FQNEAQ. The CDR3 runs to 17 residues. The CDR3 DNA is TGTGCCAGCAGCCATGGACTAGCGGGACTGAACACCGGGGAGCTGTTTTTT. Protein product: CASSHGLAGLNTGELFF.

As to this clone: At the DNA level, this CDR3 is encoded by other sequences in the same sample as well. The genes are TRBV18 and TRBJ1-1, with TRBD1 matching over 8 bases. With 6 bases clipped from V and 5 bases from J, the junction kept 8 bases outside the gene matches. The CDR3 is made up of 14 amino acids. Germline CDR1 is KGHSH and CDR2 is LQKENI. CDR3 coding DNA: TGTGCCAGCTCTCCCGGACAGGGAAGGACTGAAGCTTTCTTT. Translated, it gives CASSPGQGRTEAFF.

The genes are TRBV5-6 and TRBJ2-4, with 12 bases aligning to TRBD1. This CDR3 region has 15 residues. Germline CDR1 is SGHDT and CDR2 is YYEEEE. The V gene end was trimmed by 2 bases and the J gene end by 7 bases; junction bases not matched to a gene: 4. DNA for the CDR3: TGTGCCAGCAGCTTCCGGGACAGGGGGCCTAACATTCAGTACTTC. Translated, it gives CASSFRDRGPNIQYF. Based on the CDR3 plus reference TRBV5-6 and TRBJ2-4, the full variable domain is DAGVTQSPTHLIKTRGQQVTLRCSPKSGHDTVSWYQQALGQGPQFIFQYYEEEERQRGNFPDRFSGHQFPNYSSELNVNALLLGDSALYLCASSFRDRGPNIQYFGAGTRLSVL.

On this clone itself: This CDR3 is missing its conserved last phenylalanine or tryptophan, likely due to a read error. It is unclear where the CDR3 begins or ends on the DNA, so no DNA is shown, and the CDR3 is as TCRdb lists it. V is TRBV21-1 and J is TRBJ1-2; TRBD1, the table's D call, was not compared with the DNA. TRBV21-1 is a pseudogene segment. The CDR3 spans 12 residues, counting both ends. The CDR3 here is CASSRGRDRAEI.

The chain couples TRBV18 to TRBJ1-1; tentatively, D is TRBD1 (5 bases). Germline loops: CDR1 KGHSH, CDR2 LQKENI. The CDR3 sequence is 14 residues long. The V gene lost 2 bases and the J gene lost 3 bases, with 10 bases spanning the gap. CDR3 residues: CASSPVGTHTEAFF. As DNA, the CDR3 is TGTGCCAGCTCACCAGTAGGGACCCACACTGAAGCTTTCTTT.

About this clone: This sample includes further DNA sequences coding for the same CDR3. V and J are TRBV6-5 and TRBJ2-7; TRBD1 aligns across 8 bases. Germline V gives CDR1 MNHEY, CDR2 SVGAGI. V dropped 6 bases and J dropped 3; count of bases not matched to a gene: 4. The CDR3 is made up of 13 amino acids. The CDR3 protein is CASRFTGGYEQYF. The CDR3 bases are TGTGCCAGCAGATTTACAGGGGGCTACGAGCAGTACTTC.

This clone was picked up one time. The chain uses TRBV19 and TRBJ1-5; D call uncertain. This CDR3 is built from 16 residues. Germline V CDR1 and CDR2: LNHDA, SQIVND (reference sequence). The V end was cut by 3 bases, the J end by 2 bases, with 14 bases between. The CDR3 DNA reads TGTGCCAGTAGTATTCCCGGGGAGGTTGGCAATCAGCCCCAGCATTTT. It is translated as CASSIPGEVGNQPQHF.

The rearrangement joins TRBV6-6 to TRBJ1-1; tentatively, D is TRBD1 (5 bases). V lost 6 bases to trimming and J lost 4 bases, with 15 bases between them. This CDR3 has 14 residues. CDR1 and CDR2 (germline): MNHNY, SVGAGI (reference sequence). As DNA, the CDR3 is TGTGCCAGCAGACCCCCTTCCGGGGCCACTGAAGCTTTCTTT. Its protein is CASRPPSGATEAFF.

This chain connects TRBV6-6 to TRBJ1-1; 7 bases agree with TRBD1. CDR1 and CDR2 from the germline V gene are MNHNY and SVGAGI (reference sequence). V lost 6 bases, J lost 5 bases, and 6 bases stayed unmatched. CDR3 length: 13 residues. CDR3 in DNA: TGTGCCAGCAGGGCAAGGGGGCATACTGAAGCTTTCTTT. Protein product: CASRARGHTEAFF.